These T cell receptor beta chains were read from a single sample in a study of blood T cell repertoires in COVID-19. The repertoire was sequenced with immunoSEQ multiplex PCR; TCRdb's copy has only in-frame clones and lacks some. The sample consists of approximately 400,000 clones, more than 85% of them appearing once. The source material was PBMCs or T cells enriched from blood (not recorded which). All receptors come from a middle-aged woman who had been exposed to COVID-19. Each CDR3 is given with its conserved first and last residue. D genes are given only for firm matches. A clone size is listed for some rows: how often the clone was seen (once, few, many), or a class if it is expanded.

clone_size	v_call	cdr3_length	d_call	j_call	cdr3_nt	cdr3_aa
once	TRBV4-3	15	TRBD1	TRBJ2-7	TGCGCCAGCAGCCAACAGGGACAGGGGAAAGACGAGCAGTACTTC	CASSQQGQGKDEQYF
.	TRBV5-6	12	TRBD1	TRBJ2-1	TGTGCCAGCACCCTTAGGGGGCATGAGCAGTTCTTC	CASTLRGHEQFF
.	TRBV30	14	TRBD2	TRBJ2-1	TGTGCCTGGAGTGCCCGGACTAGCTACAATGAGCAGTTCTTC	CAWSARTSYNEQFF
.	TRBV7-2	16	TRBD1	TRBJ1-2	TGTGCCAGCAGTTCGAATCCGGGACAGGGGGCGCGAGGCTACACCTTC	CASSSNPGQGARGYTF
.	TRBV5-1	13	.	TRBJ2-3	TGCGCCAGCAGCTCGACTGTCTCAGATACGCAGTATTTT	CASSSTVSDTQYF
.	TRBV7-3	16	TRBD1	TRBJ1-6	TGTGCCAGCAGCATGCGAGGGACAGCGAATAATTCACCCCTCCACTTT	CASSMRGTANNSPLHF
.	TRBV27	15	.	TRBJ2-2	TGTGCCAGCAGTGGCATAGGGGGGAACACCGGGGAGCTGTTTTTT	CASSGIGGNTGELFF
.	TRBV15	14	TRBD1	TRBJ2-7	TGTGCCACCGGGAGGACAGGGAACTCCTACGAGCAGTACTTC	CATGRTGNSYEQYF
.	TRBV7-6	17	TRBD2	TRBJ2-6	TGTGCCAGCAGCTTAGTAGCGGGGGACTCTGGGGCCAACGTCCTGACTTTC	CASSLVAGDSGANVLTF
.	TRBV7-9	15	.	TRBJ1-6	TGTGCCAGCAGCCCACTGTGGGGAGCAGGTTCACCCCTCCACTTT	CASSPLWGAGSPLHF